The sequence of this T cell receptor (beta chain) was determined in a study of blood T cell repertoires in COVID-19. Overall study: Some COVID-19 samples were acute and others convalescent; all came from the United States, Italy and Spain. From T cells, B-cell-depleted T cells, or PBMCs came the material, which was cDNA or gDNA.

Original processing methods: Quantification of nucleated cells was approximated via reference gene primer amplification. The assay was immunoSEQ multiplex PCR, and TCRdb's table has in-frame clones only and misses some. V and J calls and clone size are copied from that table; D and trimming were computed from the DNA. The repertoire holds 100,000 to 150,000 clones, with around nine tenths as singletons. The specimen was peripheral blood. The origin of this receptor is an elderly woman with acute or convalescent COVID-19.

DNA for the CDR3: TGTGCCAGCAGCGTACGCCACTCGAACAATGAGCAGTTCTTC. Translating gives CASSVRHSNNEQFF. The chain recombines TRBV9 with TRBJ2-1; D gene ambiguous. The CDR3 is made up of 14 amino acids. Trimming removed 1 base from V and 5 bases from J, with 10 bases in between. CDR1 is SGDLS, CDR2 YYNGEE, per germline.